This T cell receptor beta chain was sequenced for a study of post-analysis software for immune sequencing data. Study summary: The courses of disease that were included comprised relapsing-remitting, secondary progressive and progressive-relapsing multiple sclerosis.

Looked up from germline, CDR1 is SEHNR and CDR2 is FQNEAQ (reference sequence). This CDR3 contains 16 residues. The J segment lost 1 base and the V segment lost 5 bases, leaving 9 bases of the junction unmatched. Study-wide findings and caveats: There were four or five TRBV segments more frequent in patients than controls, and TRBV5-6, TRBV5-1 and TRBV20-1 were among them. Multiple sclerosis was associated with a significant reduction in normalized Chao1 diversity relative to controls.

Unique molecular identifiers were built into the TCR beta cDNA libraries. Between roughly 0.9 and 11 million T cells gave rise to roughly 0.5 million cDNA molecules. From the PCR reads, TCRdb called clonotypes with MiXCR, one entry per CDR3 protein. The data hold 500,000 to 600,000 distinct CDR3 sequences, with 44% observed a single time. As concerns this clonotype: Its antigen remains unknown.

Sequencing used blood. The clonotype originates from a girl aged 10 to 17 with multiple sclerosis. The V call is TRBV7-9, the J call TRBJ1-1, with 8 bases aligning to TRBD1. The CDR3 loop is CASSPGPGTGNTEAFF. The CDR3, as DNA: TGTGCCAGCAGCCCTGGTCCCGGGACAGGGAACACTGAAGCTTTCTTT.